The following is a TCR beta chain sequence with its context. The CDR3 covers 14 residues. V was pared by 2 bases and J by 12 bases, with 10 bases of the junction left unmatched. Germline V gene sequence: CDR1 LGHNA, CDR2 YSLEER. The data were taken from a study of cytomegalovirus exposure and HLA in healthy donors. In the PCR, 60 Vbeta and 13 Jbeta primers were used. Profiling relied on immunoSEQ multiplex PCR, and the TCRdb table lists in-frame clones only, not all of them. The sample consists of 150,000 to 200,000 clones, around 81% of them appearing once. The chain carries TRBV4-3 and TRBJ1-3; 7 bases line up with TRBD1. This TCR derives from a woman aged 30 to 39 in good health and CMV-seropositive. What was sequenced was PBMCs. Written as DNA, the CDR3 is TGCGCCAGCAGCCAATCCCGGACAGGCCCCATCATATATTTT. This gives the protein CASSQSRTGPIIYF.